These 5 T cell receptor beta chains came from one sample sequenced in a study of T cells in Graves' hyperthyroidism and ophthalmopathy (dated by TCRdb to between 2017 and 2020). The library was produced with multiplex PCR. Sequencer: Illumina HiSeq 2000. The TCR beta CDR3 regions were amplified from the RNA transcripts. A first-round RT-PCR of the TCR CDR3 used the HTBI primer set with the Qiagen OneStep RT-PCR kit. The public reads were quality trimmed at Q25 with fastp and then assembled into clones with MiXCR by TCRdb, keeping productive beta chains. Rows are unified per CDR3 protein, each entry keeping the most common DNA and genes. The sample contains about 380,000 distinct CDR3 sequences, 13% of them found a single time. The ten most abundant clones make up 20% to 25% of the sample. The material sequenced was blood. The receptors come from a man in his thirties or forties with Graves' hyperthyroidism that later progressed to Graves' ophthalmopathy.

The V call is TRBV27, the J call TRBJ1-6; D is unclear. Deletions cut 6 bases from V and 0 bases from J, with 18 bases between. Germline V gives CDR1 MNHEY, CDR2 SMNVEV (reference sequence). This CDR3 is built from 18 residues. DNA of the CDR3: TGTGCCAGCAGGAGCTTGGGGTATAGGAGCTCCTATAATTCACCCCTCCACTTT. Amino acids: CASRSLGYRSSYNSPLHF.

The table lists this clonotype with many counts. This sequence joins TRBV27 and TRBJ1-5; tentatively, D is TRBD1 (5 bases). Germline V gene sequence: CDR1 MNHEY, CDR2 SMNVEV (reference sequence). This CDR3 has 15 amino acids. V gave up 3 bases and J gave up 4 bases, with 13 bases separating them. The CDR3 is CASSFKGRPNQPQHF. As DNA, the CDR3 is TGTGCCAGCAGTTTCAAGGGGCGACCTAATCAGCCCCAGCATTTT.

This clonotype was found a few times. CDR3 sequence: CASSPGQGADEQYF. The DNA for the CDR3 is TGTGCCAGCAGCCCAGGACAGGGGGCTGACGAGCAGTACTTC. V and J are TRBV11-2 and TRBJ2-7, with TRBD1 matching over 11 bases. This CDR3 is 14 amino acids long. After removal of 5 bases from V and 5 bases from J, the junction contained 5 bases not matched to a gene. Germline V gives CDR1 SGHAT, CDR2 FQNNGV. The full variable domain, completed using reference TRBV11-2 and TRBJ2-7, is EAGVAQSPRYKIIEKRQSVAFWCNPISGHATLYWYQQILGQGPKLLIQFQNNGVVDDSQLPKDRFSAERLKGVDSTLKIQPAKLEDSAVYLCASSPGQGADEQYFGPGTRLTVT.

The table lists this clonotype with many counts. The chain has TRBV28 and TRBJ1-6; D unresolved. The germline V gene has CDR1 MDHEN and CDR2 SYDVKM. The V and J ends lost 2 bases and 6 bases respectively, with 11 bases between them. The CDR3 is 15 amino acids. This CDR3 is CASSLRLQLNSPLHF. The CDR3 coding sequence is TGTGCCAGCAGTTTACGATTACAACTTAATTCACCCCTCCACTTT. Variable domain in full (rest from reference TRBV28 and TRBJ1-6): DVKVTQSSRYLVKRTGEKVFLECVQDMDHENMFWYRQDPGLGLRLIYFSYDVKMKEKGDIPEGYSVSREKKERFSLILESASTNQTSMYLCASSLRLQLNSPLHFGNGTRLTVT.

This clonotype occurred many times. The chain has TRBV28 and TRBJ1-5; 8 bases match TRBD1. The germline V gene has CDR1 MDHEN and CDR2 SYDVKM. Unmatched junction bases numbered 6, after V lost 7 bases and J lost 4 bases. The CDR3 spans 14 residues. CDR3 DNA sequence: TGTGCCAGCACTTCGGGACAGGAAAATCAGCCCCAGCATTTT. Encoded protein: CASTSGQENQPQHF. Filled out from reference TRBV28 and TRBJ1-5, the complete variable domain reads DVKVTQSSRYLVKRTGEKVFLECVQDMDHENMFWYRQDPGLGLRLIYFSYDVKMKEKGDIPEGYSVSREKKERFSLILESASTNQTSMYLCASTSGQENQPQHFGDGTRLSIL.